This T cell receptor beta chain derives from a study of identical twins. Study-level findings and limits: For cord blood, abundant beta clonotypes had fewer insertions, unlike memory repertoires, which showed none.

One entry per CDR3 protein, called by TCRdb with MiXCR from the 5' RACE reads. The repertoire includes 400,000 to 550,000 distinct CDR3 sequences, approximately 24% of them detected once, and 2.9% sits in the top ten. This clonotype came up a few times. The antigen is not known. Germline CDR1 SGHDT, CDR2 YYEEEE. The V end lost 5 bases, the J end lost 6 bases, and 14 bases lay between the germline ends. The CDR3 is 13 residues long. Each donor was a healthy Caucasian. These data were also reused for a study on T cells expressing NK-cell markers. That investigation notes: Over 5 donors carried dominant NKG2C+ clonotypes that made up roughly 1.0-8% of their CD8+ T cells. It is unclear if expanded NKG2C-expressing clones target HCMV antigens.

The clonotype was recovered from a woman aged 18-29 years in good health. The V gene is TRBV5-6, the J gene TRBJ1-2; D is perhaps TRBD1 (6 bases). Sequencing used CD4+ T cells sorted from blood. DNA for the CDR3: TGTGCCAGCAGTTTACAGGGTGCTCATGGCTACACCTTC. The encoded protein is CASSLQGAHGYTF.